The present entry profiles one TCR beta chain with its context. The antigen is not known. These data originate in a study of T cell responses to AZD1222 COVID-19 vaccine. Study observations and caveats: Of the AZD1222 recipients, only five to seven were seropositive at baseline. The donor group comprised mostly white British people and more females; the analysis possibly underestimated clonal diversity.

Clones were read by immunoSEQ multiplex PCR, and TCRdb kept only the in-frame ones, dropping some. The sample consists of 150,000 to 200,000 clones, approximately 86% of them appearing once. Looked up from germline, CDR1 is KGHSH and CDR2 is LQKENI. J gave up 6 bases and V 4 bases, and 12 bases lay outside the gene matches. This CDR3 has 15 residues. V usage is TRBV18 and J usage is TRBJ2-7, with 7 bases fitting TRBD2. The starting material was peripheral blood, obtained on day 0 of AZD1222 vaccination. This TCR derives from an adult in good health. CDR3 sequence: CASSQGGAMTREQYF. Written as DNA, the CDR3 is TGTGCCAGCTCACAGGGAGGGGCCATGACTCGCGAGCAGTACTTC.